This T cell receptor beta chain originates from a study of CD4+ T cells in melanoma. Study results and limitations: CD8+ T cell, macrophage and B cell function reportedly correlated with neoantigen-specific CD4+ T cells. Diverse differentiation states were reported for melanoma neoantigen-specific CD4+ T cells.

The CDR3 sequence is 13 residues long. Germline V CDR1 and CDR2: KGHSH, LQKENI. The ends were cut back, 2 bases at V and 6 bases at J, with 8 bases in the middle. Notes on this clone: Its antigen remains unknown.

Some clones are missing from TCRdb's copy, which holds only in-frame ones; the method was immunoSEQ multiplex PCR. The data contain fewer than 20,000 clones, about 80% of them singletons. Material for sequencing was cells from a culture (not recorded whether cultured in vitro). This TCR came from a human donor with melanoma. This chain connects TRBV18 to TRBJ1-3; D gene unclear. Here the CDR3 reads CASSPGDLNTIYF. DNA of the CDR3: TGTGCCAGCTCACCAGGCGACTTAAACACCATATATTTT.